This T cell receptor (beta chain) was obtained from a study of shared clonotypes between healthy human individuals. Study outcomes and limitations: Sharing across four donors was highest in naive CD4 (roughly 5%) and lowest in memory CD8 (roughly 0.4%).

As concerns this clone: Its antigen is unknown.

Sequenced by immunoSEQ multiplex PCR; TCRdb stores in-frame clones only, minus some. The data show 850,000 to 1,200,000 clones, about 76% seen once. The V gene end was trimmed by 5 bases and the J gene end by 7 bases; junction bases not matched to a gene: 16. Germline V CDR1 and CDR2: SNHLY, FYNNEI. The CDR3 is made up of 17 amino acids. This clonotype was obtained from a man younger than 35 in good health. The sequenced sample consisted of memory CD4+ T cells sorted from blood. As to subset: CD45RA-negative fraction. The chain joins TRBV2 to TRBJ2-2; 7 nucleotides match TRBD2. This CDR3 is CASSPTPPGTKNGELFF. The DNA for the CDR3 is TGTGCCAGCAGTCCCACCCCCCCCGGGACTAAAAACGGGGAGCTGTTTTTT.